This section outlines one T cell receptor (beta chain) sequence together with its context. Its cognate antigen is unknown. The data stem from a study of cytomegalovirus exposure and HLA in healthy donors. Study-wide findings and caveats: A later analysis reported that several of the most significant clusters appeared to be linked to common viral pathogens, among them Epstein-Barr virus. HLA-A and HLA-B allele assignments for most subjects were reportedly predicted accurately using TCR beta sequences.

Everyone who donated was a healthy bone marrow donor. Germline V gene sequence: CDR1 SGHVS, CDR2 FQNEAQ. Trimming pared 2 bases from V and 1 base from J, leaving 14 bases between. This CDR3 has 16 residues. PCR primers comprised 60 Vbeta and 13 Jbeta primers. Produced via immunoSEQ multiplex PCR; TCRdb's table is partial and in-frame only. The table includes fewer than 120,000 clones, around 80% detected once. V is TRBV7-8 and J is TRBJ2-5; a possible D gene is TRBD1 (6 bases). The sequence derives from a man younger than 40 in good health and CMV-seropositive. The sequenced sample consisted of PBMCs. As DNA, the CDR3 is TGTGCCAGCAGCTTAAAGGTTAGGACAGTCCAAGAGACCCAGTACTTC. Translation gives CASSLKVRTVQETQYF.